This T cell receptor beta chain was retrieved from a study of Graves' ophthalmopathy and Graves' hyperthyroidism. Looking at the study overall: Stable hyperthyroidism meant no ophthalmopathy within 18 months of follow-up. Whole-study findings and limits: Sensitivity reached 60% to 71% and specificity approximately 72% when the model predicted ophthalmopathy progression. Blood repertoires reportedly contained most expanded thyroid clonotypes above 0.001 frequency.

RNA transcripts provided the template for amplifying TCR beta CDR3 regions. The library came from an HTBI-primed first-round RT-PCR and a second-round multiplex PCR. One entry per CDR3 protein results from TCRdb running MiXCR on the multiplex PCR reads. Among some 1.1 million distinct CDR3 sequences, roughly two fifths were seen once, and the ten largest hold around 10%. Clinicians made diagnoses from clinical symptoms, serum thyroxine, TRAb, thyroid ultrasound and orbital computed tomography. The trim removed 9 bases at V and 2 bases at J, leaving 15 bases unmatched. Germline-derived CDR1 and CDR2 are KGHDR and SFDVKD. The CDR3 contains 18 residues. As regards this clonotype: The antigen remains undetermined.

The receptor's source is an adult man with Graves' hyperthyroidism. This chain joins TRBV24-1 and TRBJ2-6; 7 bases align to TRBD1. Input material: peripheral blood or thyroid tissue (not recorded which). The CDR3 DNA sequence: TGTGCCACCGCCGCTGGGACAGTACCAGGCACTGGGGCCAACGTCCTGACTTTC. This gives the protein CATAAGTVPGTGANVLTF.